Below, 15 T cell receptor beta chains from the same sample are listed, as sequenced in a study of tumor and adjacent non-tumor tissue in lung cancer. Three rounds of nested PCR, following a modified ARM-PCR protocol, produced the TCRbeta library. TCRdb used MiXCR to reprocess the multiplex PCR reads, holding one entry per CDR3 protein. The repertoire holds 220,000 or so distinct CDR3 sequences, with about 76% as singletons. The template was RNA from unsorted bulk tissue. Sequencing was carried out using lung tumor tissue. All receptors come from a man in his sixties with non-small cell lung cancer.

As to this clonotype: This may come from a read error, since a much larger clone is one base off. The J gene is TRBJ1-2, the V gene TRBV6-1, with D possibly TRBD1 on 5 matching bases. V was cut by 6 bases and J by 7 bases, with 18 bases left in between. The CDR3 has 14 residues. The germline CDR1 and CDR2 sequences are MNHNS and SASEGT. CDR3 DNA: TGTGCCAGCAGCCAGGCGGGGGGTTCGGTTGGCTACACCTTC. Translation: CASSQAGGSVGYTF.

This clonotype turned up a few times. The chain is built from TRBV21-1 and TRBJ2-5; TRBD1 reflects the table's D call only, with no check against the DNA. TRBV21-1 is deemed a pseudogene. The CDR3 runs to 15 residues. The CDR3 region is CASSALGEGTETQYF. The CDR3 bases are TGTGCCAGCAGCGCCCTGGGAGAAGGGACAGAGACCCAGTACTTC.

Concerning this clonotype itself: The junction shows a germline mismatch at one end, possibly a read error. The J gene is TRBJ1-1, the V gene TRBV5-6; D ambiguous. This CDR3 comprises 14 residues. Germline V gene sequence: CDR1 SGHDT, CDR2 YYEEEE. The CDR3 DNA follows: TGTGCCAGTAGCTTGTTGATCGGGAGTACTGAAGCTTTCTTT. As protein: CASSLLIGSTEAFF. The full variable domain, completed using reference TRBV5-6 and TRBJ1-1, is DAGVTQSPTHLIKTRGQQVTLRCSPKSGHDTVSWYQQALGQGPQFIFQYYEEEERQRGNFPDRFSGHQFPNYSSELNVNALLLGDSALYLCASSLLIGSTEAFFGQGTRLTVV.

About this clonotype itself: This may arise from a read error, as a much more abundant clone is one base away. CDR3 protein: CSVEDRQGKECTEAFF. The CDR3 coding sequence is TGCAGCGTTGAAGATCGGCAAGGGAAAGAATGCACTGAAGCTTTCTTT. The chain joins TRBV29-1 to TRBJ1-1; D is unresolved. This CDR3 comprises 16 residues. Germline loops: CDR1 SQVTM, CDR2 ANQGSEA. V was clipped by 0 bases and J by 4 bases, with 18 bases between them.

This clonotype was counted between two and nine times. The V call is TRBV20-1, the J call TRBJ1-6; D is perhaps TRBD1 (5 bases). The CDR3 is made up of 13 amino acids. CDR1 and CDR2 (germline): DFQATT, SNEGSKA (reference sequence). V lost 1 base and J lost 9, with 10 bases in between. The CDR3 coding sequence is TGCAGTGCTAGAGCCGGGACGACTTCACCCCTCCACTTT. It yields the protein CSARAGTTSPLHF.

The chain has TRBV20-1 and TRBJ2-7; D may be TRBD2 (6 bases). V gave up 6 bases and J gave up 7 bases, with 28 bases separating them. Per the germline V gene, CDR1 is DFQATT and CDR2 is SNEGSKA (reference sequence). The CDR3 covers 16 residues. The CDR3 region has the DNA TGCAGTGCCCATAGGAGGGAAGATCCCGACTCTGAGGAGCAGTACTTC. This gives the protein CSAHRREDPDSEEQYF.

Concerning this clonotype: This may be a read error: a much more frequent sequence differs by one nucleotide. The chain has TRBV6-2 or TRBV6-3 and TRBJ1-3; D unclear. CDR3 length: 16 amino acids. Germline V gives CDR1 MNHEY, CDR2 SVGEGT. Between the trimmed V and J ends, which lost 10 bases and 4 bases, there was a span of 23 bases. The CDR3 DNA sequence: TGTGCCACCCTTACTGCTCAACGGGAATACGGAAACACCATATATTTT. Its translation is CATLTAQREYGNTIYF.

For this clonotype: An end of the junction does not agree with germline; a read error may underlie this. CDR3 protein: CASSERANIGELFF. CDR3 coding DNA: TGCGCCAGCAGCGAGAGGGCGAACATCGGGGAGCTGTTTTTT. The J gene is TRBJ2-2, the V gene TRBV5-1, with a possible D match to TRBD2 (5 bases). This CDR3 contains 14 residues. Looked up from germline, CDR1 is SGHRS and CDR2 is YFSETQ. Full variable domain (rest looked up from reference TRBV5-1 and TRBJ2-2): KAGVTQTPRYLIKTRGQQVTLSCSPISGHRSVSWYQQTPGQGLQFLFEYFSETQRNKGNFPGRFSGRQFSNSRSEMNVSTLELGDSALYLCASSERANIGELFFGEGSRLTVL.

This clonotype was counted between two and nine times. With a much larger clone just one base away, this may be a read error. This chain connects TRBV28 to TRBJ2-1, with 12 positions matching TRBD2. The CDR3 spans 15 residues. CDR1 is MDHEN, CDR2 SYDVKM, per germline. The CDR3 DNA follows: TGTACCAGCAGCGCACTAGCGGGGGGCTACAATGAGCAGTTCTTC. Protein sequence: CTSSALAGGYNEQFF.

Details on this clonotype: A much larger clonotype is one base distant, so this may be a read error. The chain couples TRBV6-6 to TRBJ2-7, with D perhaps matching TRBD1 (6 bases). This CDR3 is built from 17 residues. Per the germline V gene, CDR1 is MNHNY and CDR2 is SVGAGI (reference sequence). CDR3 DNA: TGTGCCAGCAGTTACGGGCCCGCGCAGGGACAAGGCTACGAGAAGTACTTC. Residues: CASSYGPAQGQGYEKYF.

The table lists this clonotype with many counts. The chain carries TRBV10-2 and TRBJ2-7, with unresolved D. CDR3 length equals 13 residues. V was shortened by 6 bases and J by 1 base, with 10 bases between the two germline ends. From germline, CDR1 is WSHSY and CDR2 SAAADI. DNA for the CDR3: TGCGCCAGCAGGAACCAGGTTTCCTACGAGCAGTACTTC. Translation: CASRNQVSYEQYF.

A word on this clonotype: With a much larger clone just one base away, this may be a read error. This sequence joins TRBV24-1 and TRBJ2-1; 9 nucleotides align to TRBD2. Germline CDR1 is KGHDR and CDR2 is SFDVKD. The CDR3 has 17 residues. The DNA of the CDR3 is TGTGTCACCAGTGATTATAATAGCGGGAGCTCCTACAATGAGCAGTTCTTC. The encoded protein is CVTSDYNSGSSYNEQFF.

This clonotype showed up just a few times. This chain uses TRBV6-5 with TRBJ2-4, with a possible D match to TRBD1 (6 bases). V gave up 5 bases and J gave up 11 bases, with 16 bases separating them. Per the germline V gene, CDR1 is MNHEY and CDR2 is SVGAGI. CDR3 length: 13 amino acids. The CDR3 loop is CASSQVTGSVQYF. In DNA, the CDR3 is TGTGCCAGCAGTCAAGTTACAGGGTCGGTTCAGTACTTC.

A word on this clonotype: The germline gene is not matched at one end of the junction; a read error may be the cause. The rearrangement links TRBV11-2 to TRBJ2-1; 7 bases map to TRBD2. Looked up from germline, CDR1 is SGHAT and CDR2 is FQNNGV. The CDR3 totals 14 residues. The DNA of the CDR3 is TGTGCAAGCAGCTTAGGGAGGGGAACGAATGAGCAGTTCTTC. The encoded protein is CASSLGRGTNEQFF.

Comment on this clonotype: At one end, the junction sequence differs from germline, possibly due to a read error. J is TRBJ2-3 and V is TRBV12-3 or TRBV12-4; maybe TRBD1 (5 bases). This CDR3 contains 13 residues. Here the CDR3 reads CASSFFLGDAQYF. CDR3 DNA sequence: TGTGCCAGCAGTTTTTTCTTAGGGGATGCGCAATATTTT.